This T cell receptor beta chain was observed in a study of T cells in Graves' hyperthyroidism and ophthalmopathy. About the study: Any treatment followed the collection of peripheral blood at initial diagnosis.

Researchers took RNA transcripts and amplified the TCR beta CDR3 regions from them. A first-round RT-PCR of the TCR CDR3 used the HTBI primer set. From the multiplex PCR reads, TCRdb called clonotypes with MiXCR, one entry per CDR3 protein. This table has about 590,000 distinct CDR3 sequences, approximately 15% appearing once. This CDR3 contains 15 residues. From germline, CDR1 is LGHNA and CDR2 YSLEER. V gave up 3 bases and J gave up 0 bases, with 12 bases separating them. Findings of the study overall: Before onset, by a median of approximately 5.9 months, the model predicted ophthalmopathy.

This clonotype was counted at least ten times. Its target is unknown. The origin of this receptor is a young woman with Graves' hyperthyroidism. This chain links TRBV4-3 with TRBJ2-7; D is unclear. The sequenced material came from blood. The CDR3 DNA follows: TGCGCCAGCAGCCAGACACTTTACCCCTCCTACGAGCAGTACTTC. It specifies CASSQTLYPSYEQYF.